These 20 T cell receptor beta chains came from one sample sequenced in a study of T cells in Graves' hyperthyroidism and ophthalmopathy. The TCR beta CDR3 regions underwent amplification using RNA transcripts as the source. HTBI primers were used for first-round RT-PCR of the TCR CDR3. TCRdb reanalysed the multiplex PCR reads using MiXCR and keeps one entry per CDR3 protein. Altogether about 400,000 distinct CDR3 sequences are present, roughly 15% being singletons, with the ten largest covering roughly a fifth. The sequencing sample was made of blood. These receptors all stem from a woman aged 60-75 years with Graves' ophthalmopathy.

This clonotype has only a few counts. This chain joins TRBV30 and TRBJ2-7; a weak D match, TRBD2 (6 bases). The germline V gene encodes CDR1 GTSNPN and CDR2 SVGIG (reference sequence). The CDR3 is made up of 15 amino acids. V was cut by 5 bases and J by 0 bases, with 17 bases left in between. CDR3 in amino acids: CAWGAVRDSSYEQYF. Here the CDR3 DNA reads TGTGCCTGGGGGGCCGTCCGGGACTCCTCCTACGAGCAGTACTTC.

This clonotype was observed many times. CDR3 sequence (DNA): TGTGCCAGCAGCGACGGGGGGGGCACCGGGGAGCTGTTTTTT. This translates into CASSDGGGTGELFF. The rearrangement joins TRBV5-5 to TRBJ2-2; 8 nucleotides agree with TRBD2. Per the germline V gene, CDR1 is SGHKS and CDR2 is YYEKEE (reference sequence). V shed 4 bases, J shed 4 bases, and the junction held 3 bases outside the gene matches. The CDR3 extends over 14 amino acids.

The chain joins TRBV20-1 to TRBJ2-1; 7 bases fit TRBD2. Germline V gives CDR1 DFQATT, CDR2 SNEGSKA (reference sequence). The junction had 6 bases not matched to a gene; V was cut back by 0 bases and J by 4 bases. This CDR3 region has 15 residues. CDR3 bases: TGCAGTGCTAGAGACCCAGCGGGATTTTACAATGAGCAGTTCTTC. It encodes CSARDPAGFYNEQFF.

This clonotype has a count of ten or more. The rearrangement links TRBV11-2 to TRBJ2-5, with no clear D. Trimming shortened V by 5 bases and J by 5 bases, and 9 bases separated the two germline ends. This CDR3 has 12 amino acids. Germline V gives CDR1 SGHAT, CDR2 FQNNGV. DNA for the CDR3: TGTGCCAGCAGCCCCCATTTGGAGACCCAGTACTTC. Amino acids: CASSPHLETQYF.

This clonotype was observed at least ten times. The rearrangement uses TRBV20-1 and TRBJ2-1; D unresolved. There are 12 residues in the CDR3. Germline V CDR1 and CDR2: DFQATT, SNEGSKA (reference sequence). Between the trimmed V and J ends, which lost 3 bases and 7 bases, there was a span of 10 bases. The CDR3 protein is CSASPYGNEQFF. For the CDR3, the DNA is TGCAGTGCTAGTCCGTATGGGAATGAGCAGTTCTTC.

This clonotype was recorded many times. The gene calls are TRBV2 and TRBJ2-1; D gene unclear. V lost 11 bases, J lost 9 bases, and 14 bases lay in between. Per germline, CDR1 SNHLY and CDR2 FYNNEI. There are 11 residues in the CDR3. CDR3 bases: TGTGCCTCAAGGCCTTACGGTGAGCAGTTCTTC. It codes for CASRPYGEQFF.

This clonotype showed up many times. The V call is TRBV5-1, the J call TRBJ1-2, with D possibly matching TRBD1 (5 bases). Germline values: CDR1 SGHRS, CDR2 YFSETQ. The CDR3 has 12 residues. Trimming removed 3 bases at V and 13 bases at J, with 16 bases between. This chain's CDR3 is CASSSVKGQVTF. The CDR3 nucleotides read TGCGCCAGCAGCTCAGTGAAGGGGCAGGTCACCTTC.

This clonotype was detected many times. CDR3 bases: TGTGCCAGCTCACAAGGACAGGGGGCTTCCAAAAACATTCAGTACTTC. This codes for CASSQGQGASKNIQYF. V and J are TRBV18 and TRBJ2-4, with 11 bases identical to TRBD1. The CDR3 covers 16 residues. CDR1 KGHSH and CDR2 LQKENI come from the germline V gene. Losses at the gene ends were 4 bases for V and 2 bases for J; bases not matched to a gene: 4.

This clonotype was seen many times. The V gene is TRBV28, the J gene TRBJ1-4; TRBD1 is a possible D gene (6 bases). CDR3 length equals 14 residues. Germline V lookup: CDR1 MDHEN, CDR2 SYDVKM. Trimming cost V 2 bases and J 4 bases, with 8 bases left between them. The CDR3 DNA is TGTGCCAGCAGTTTAAGAGGGGGTAATGAAAAACTGTTTTTT. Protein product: CASSLRGGNEKLFF.

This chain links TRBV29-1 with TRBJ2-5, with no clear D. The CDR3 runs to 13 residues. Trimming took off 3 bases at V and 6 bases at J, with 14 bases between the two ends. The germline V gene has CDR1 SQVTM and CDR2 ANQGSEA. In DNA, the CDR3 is TGCAGCGTTGAGTGGGTTCCCCTTAAGACCCAGTACTTC. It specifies CSVEWVPLKTQYF. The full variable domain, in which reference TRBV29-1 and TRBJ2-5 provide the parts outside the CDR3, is SAVISQKPSRDICQRGTSLTIQCQVDSQVTMMFWYRQQPGQSLTLIATANQGSEATYESGFVIDKFPISRPNLTFSTLTVSNMSPEDSSIYLCSVEWVPLKTQYFGPGTRLLVL.

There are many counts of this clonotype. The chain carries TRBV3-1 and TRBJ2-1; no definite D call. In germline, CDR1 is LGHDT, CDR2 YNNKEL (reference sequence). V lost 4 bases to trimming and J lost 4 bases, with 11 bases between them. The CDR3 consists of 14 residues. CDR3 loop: CASSRPAAYNEQFF. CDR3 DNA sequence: TGTGCCAGCAGCCGACCGGCAGCGTACAATGAGCAGTTCTTC.

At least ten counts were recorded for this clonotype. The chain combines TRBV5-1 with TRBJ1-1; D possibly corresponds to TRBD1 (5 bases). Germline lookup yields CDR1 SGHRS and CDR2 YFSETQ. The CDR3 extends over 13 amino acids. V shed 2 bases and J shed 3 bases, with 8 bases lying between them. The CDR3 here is CASSFGGDTEAFF. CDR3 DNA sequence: TGCGCCAGCAGCTTTGGGGGGGACACTGAAGCTTTCTTT.

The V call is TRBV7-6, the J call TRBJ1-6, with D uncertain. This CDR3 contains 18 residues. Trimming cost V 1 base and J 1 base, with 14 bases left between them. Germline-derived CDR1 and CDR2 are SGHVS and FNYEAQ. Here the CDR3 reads CASSLDAPMRSYNSPLHF. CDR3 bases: TGTGCCAGCAGCTTAGACGCCCCGATGCGATCCTATAATTCACCCCTCCACTTT.

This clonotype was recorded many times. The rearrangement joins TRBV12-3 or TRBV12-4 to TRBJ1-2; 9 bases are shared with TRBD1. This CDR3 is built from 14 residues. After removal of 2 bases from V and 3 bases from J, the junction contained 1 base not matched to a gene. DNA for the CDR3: TGTGCCAGCAGTTTAACAGGGGGCGACTATGGCTACACCTTC. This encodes CASSLTGGDYGYTF.

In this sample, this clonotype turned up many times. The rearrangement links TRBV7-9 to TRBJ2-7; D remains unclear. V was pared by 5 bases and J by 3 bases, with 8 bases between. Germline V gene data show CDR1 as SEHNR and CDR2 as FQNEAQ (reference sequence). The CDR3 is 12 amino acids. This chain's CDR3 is CASSLRVYEQYF. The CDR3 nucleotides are TGTGCCAGCAGCCTAAGGGTCTACGAGCAGTACTTC.

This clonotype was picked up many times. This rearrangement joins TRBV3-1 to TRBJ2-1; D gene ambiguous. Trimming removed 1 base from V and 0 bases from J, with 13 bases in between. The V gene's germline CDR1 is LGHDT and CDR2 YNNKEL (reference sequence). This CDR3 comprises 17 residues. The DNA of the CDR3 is TGTGCCAGCAGCCAAGTGGTCAGTGGAAGCTCCTACAATGAGCAGTTCTTC. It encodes CASSQVVSGSSYNEQFF.

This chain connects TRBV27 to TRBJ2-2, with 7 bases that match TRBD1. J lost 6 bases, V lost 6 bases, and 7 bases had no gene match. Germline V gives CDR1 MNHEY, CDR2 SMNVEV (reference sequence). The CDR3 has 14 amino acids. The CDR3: CASRWQGVAGELFF. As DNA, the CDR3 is TGTGCCAGCAGGTGGCAGGGGGTGGCCGGGGAGCTGTTTTTT.

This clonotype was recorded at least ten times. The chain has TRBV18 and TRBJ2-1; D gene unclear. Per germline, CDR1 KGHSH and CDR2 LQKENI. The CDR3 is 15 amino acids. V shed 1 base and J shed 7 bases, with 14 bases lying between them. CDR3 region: CASSPQRGPSNEQFF. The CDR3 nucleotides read TGTGCCAGCTCACCACAGCGAGGACCGAGTAATGAGCAGTTCTTC.

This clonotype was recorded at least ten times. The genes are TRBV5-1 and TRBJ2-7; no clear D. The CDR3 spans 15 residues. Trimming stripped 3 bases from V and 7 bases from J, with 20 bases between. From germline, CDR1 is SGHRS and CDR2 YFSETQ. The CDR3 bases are TGCGCCAGCAGCTCCCCGTCGGGCCCCGTGGGGGAGCAGTACTTC. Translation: CASSSPSGPVGEQYF.

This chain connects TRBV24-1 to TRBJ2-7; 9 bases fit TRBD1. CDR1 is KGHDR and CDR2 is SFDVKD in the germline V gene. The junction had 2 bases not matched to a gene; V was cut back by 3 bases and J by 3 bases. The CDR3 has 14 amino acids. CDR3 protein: CATSDPTGGYEQYF. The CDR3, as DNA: TGTGCCACCAGTGATCCGACAGGGGGCTACGAGCAGTACTTC.